The T cell receptor (beta chain) under discussion was sequenced for a study of shared clonotypes between healthy human individuals. Study information: Every donor yielded three CD4 naive, three CD4 memory, two CD8 naive and one CD8 memory plate. Study-level points and caveats: Among several donors, approximately 5% of naive CD4 clonotypes were found in common. Estimated clonotype richness was generally higher in naive than memory subsets.

All donors qualified as healthy HIV-negative adults and had experienced no recent acute infections or vaccinations. This clone has only one observation. Its antigen remains unknown. Sequenced by immunoSEQ multiplex PCR; TCRdb stores in-frame clones only, minus some. This sample has approximately 1,000,000 clones, with approximately 80% found just once. Germline CDR1 LNHDA, CDR2 SQIVND (reference sequence). V lost 3 bases to trimming and J lost 0 bases, with 12 bases between them. The CDR3 totals 16 residues. V is TRBV19 and J is TRBJ1-5, with D perhaps matching TRBD1 (5 bases). This TCR came from a man between 18 and 35 years old in good health. Some clones in this sample may be carry-over from other donors' samples. What was sequenced was memory CD4+ T cells from PBMCs. This sample's subset: CD45RA-negative fraction. CDR3 in amino acids: CASSIHGTDSNQPQHF. CDR3 nucleotide sequence: TGTGCCAGTAGTATCCATGGGACGGATAGCAATCAGCCCCAGCATTTT.